This T cell receptor (beta chain) was found in a study of shared clonotypes between healthy human individuals. In germline, CDR1 is MNHEY, CDR2 SVGAGI. The CDR3 consists of 16 residues. Trimming cost V 0 bases and J 3 bases, with 13 bases left between them. All donors qualified as healthy HIV-negative adults and had experienced no recent acute infections or vaccinations. Here immunoSEQ multiplex PCR was the method, and the copy in TCRdb shows in-frame clones only, minus some. The data hold about 2.4 million clones, with 93% observed a single time. The sample taken for sequencing was naive CD4+ T cells from PBMCs. Sample subset: CD45RA+ positively selected. The chain carries TRBV6-5 and TRBJ2-3, with no clear D. The receptor was isolated from a man aged 18-30 years in good health. Some clones in this sample may be carry-over from other donors' samples. CDR3 residues: CASSYSPPGSTDTQYF. CDR3 bases: TGTGCCAGCAGTTACTCTCCTCCAGGCTCGACAGATACGCAGTATTTT.